This passage covers 31 T cell receptor beta chains from one sample sequenced in a study of control samples from healthy donors and cancer patients. Produced via immunoSEQ multiplex PCR; TCRdb's table is partial and in-frame only. The table shows tens of thousands of clones, with approximately 89% occurring only once. Input material: blood. The receptors here all came from a man between 50 and 59 years old in good health.

As for this clone: Other DNA sequences in this sample translate to the same CDR3. The chain links TRBV5-4 to TRBJ1-6; 7 bases fit TRBD1. Trimming at V came to 3 bases and at J to 7 bases, leaving 4 bases not matched to a gene. The CDR3 length is 14 residues. Per germline, CDR1 SGHNT and CDR2 YYREEE (reference sequence). Here the CDR3 reads CASSSRQGNSPLHF. CDR3 coding DNA: TGTGCCAGCAGCTCTCGACAGGGAAATTCACCCCTCCACTTT.

This chain links TRBV10-1 with TRBJ1-5; the match to TRBD1 covers 8 bases. V was clipped by 5 bases and J by 5 bases; unmatched bases: 2. The germline CDR1 and CDR2 sequences are WNHNN and SYGVQD (reference sequence). The CDR3 consists of 13 residues. The chain's CDR3 is CASSLQGDQPQHF. The CDR3 coding sequence is TGCGCCAGCAGTCTACAGGGGGATCAGCCCCAGCATTTT.

There are a few counts of this clone. This chain connects TRBV27 to TRBJ1-3; a weak D match, TRBD1 (5 bases). The CDR3 runs 16 residues. Between the trimmed V and J ends, which lost 4 bases and 0 bases, there was a span of 13 bases. CDR1 is MNHEY, CDR2 SMNVEV, per germline (reference sequence). The CDR3 bases are TGTGCCAGCAGTTCTCTTACAGGTTTCTCTGGAAACACCATATATTTT. It yields the protein CASSSLTGFSGNTIYF.

The V call is TRBV2, the J call TRBJ2-3, with D perhaps TRBD1 or TRBD2 (5 bases each). Trimming took off 10 bases at V and 1 base at J, with 9 bases between the two ends. CDR3 length: 12 residues. The germline V gene has CDR1 SNHLY and CDR2 FYNNEI. CDR3 protein: CAMGRGTDTQYF. The CDR3 DNA reads TGTGCCATGGGACGGGGCACAGATACGCAGTATTTT.

This chain connects TRBV29-1 to TRBJ2-3; TRBD1 agrees at 9 bases. CDR1 and CDR2 (germline): SQVTM, ANQGSEA. The V segment lost 6 bases and the J segment 2 bases; nucleotides outside the gene matches: 6. The CDR3 contains 14 residues. The CDR3 loop is CSVGQGSLTDTQYF. CDR3 sequence (DNA): TGCAGCGTCGGACAGGGGAGCCTCACAGATACGCAGTATTTT.

This sequence joins TRBV7-6 and TRBJ1-1, with D hard to call. The CDR3 loop spans 13 amino acids. Deletions cut 3 bases from V and 1 base from J, with 6 bases between. The germline CDR1 and CDR2 sequences are SGHVS and FNYEAQ. Here the CDR3 DNA reads TGTGCCAGCAGCTTGAGTGGGAACACTGAAGCTTTCTTT. It is translated as CASSLSGNTEAFF.

The rearrangement joins TRBV7-9 to TRBJ1-1; possibly TRBD1 for D (5 bases). Looked up from germline, CDR1 is SEHNR and CDR2 is FQNEAQ (reference sequence). This CDR3 is 13 amino acids long. V was clipped by 5 bases and J by 7 bases, with 14 bases between them. The CDR3 region is CASSPGTGGEAFF. CDR3 sequence (DNA): TGTGCCAGCAGCCCCGGGACGGGTGGTGAAGCTTTCTTT.

The V call is TRBV6-6, the J call TRBJ2-1; possibly TRBD1 for D (5 bases). This CDR3 has 12 residues. V was shortened by 6 bases and J by 9 bases, with 12 bases between the two germline ends. The germline CDR1 and CDR2 sequences are MNHNY and SVGAGI (reference sequence). CDR3 protein: CASRLRVLEQFF. In nucleotides, the CDR3 is TGTGCCAGCAGACTCAGGGTTCTTGAGCAGTTCTTC.

The chain is built from TRBV12-5 and TRBJ1-1; D unresolved. The CDR3 contains 11 residues. The V and J ends lost 4 bases and 3 bases respectively, with 3 bases between them. Germline CDR1 and CDR2: LGHNT and FRNRAP. The CDR3 DNA is TGTGCTAGTGGTTCTCACACTGAAGCTTTCTTT. This codes for CASGSHTEAFF.

The V and J genes are TRBV3-1 (or the pseudogene TRBV3-2) and TRBJ1-2; D gene unclear. The V and J ends lost 0 bases and 10 bases respectively, with 12 bases between them. The CDR3 totals 13 residues. Per the germline V gene, CDR1 is LGHDT and CDR2 is YNNKEL (reference sequence). As DNA, the CDR3 is TGTGCCAGCAGCCAAGATCTTGGGGTTTCCTACACCTTC. Amino acids: CASSQDLGVSYTF.

J is TRBJ1-5 and V is TRBV5-6, with TRBD1 matching over 8 bases. The J segment lost 5 bases and the V segment lost 2 bases, leaving 6 bases of the junction unmatched. The CDR3 has 15 residues. Germline CDR1 and CDR2: SGHDT and YYEEEE. The CDR3 reads CASSLGQGLHQPQHF. The CDR3 bases are TGTGCCAGCAGCTTAGGACAGGGTTTGCATCAGCCCCAGCATTTT. Full variable domain (rest looked up from reference TRBV5-6 and TRBJ1-5): DAGVTQSPTHLIKTRGQQVTLRCSPKSGHDTVSWYQQALGQGPQFIFQYYEEEERQRGNFPDRFSGHQFPNYSSELNVNALLLGDSALYLCASSLGQGLHQPQHFGDGTRLSIL.

This chain joins TRBV7-8 and TRBJ1-3; D uncertain. The CDR3 loop spans 14 amino acids. From germline, CDR1 is SGHVS and CDR2 FQNEAQ. Trimming removed 1 base from V and 4 bases from J, with 8 bases in between. The CDR3 protein is CASSLGGIGNTIYF. Here the CDR3 DNA reads TGTGCCAGCAGCTTAGGAGGGATCGGAAACACCATATATTTT.

The V and J genes are TRBV2 and TRBJ1-2, with D unresolved. V was trimmed by 6 bases and J by 1 base, leaving 12 bases between them. The CDR3 has 14 residues. From germline, CDR1 is SNHLY and CDR2 FYNNEI. This chain's CDR3 is CASSLNQINYGYTF. The CDR3 DNA follows: TGTGCCAGCAGCCTAAATCAAATTAACTATGGCTACACCTTC.

The chain combines TRBV5-6 with TRBJ2-1, with no clear D. The CDR3 sequence is 16 residues long. The germline gives CDR1 SGHDT, CDR2 YYEEEE. V gave up 1 base and J gave up 0 bases, with 11 bases separating them. CDR3: CASSLLGPGSYNEQFF. CDR3 nucleotide sequence: TGTGCCAGCAGCTTGTTAGGGCCCGGCTCCTACAATGAGCAGTTCTTC.

The V and J genes are TRBV4-1 and TRBJ2-7, with 7 bases matching TRBD2. The CDR3 length is 15 residues. The germline V gene has CDR1 MGHRA and CDR2 YSYEKL. The trim removed 4 bases at V and 2 bases at J, leaving 8 bases unmatched. The CDR3 is CASSPGLVSAYEQYF. The CDR3 nucleotides are TGCGCCAGCAGCCCCGGACTAGTATCCGCCTACGAGCAGTACTTC.

V usage is TRBV6-5 and J usage is TRBJ2-1; possibly TRBD2 for D (6 bases). Germline assignment: CDR1 MNHEY and CDR2 SVGAGI. The V and J ends lost 6 bases and 0 bases respectively, with 9 bases between them. CDR3 length: 14 residues. Written as DNA, the CDR3 is TGTGCCAGCAGGGGGGGTATCTCCTACAATGAGCAGTTCTTC. Protein product: CASRGGISYNEQFF.

This rearrangement joins TRBV29-1 to TRBJ2-7; 10 bases are shared with TRBD1. CDR3 size: 14 residues. V shed 0 bases and J 6 bases; nucleotides not matched to a gene: 5. The V gene's germline CDR1 is SQVTM and CDR2 ANQGSEA. CDR3 in amino acids: CSVEDDRGPREQYF. The CDR3 DNA follows: TGCAGCGTTGAAGATGACAGGGGGCCCCGCGAGCAGTACTTC.

V is TRBV29-1 and J is TRBJ1-2; 7 bases map to TRBD1. The germline gives CDR1 SQVTM, CDR2 ANQGSEA. V lost 6 bases to trimming and J lost 4 bases; unmatched junction nucleotides: 2. This CDR3 is built from 11 residues. DNA of the CDR3: TGCAGCGTGACAGGGACCTATGGCTACACCTTC. It is translated as CSVTGTYGYTF.

V and J are TRBV5-6 and TRBJ1-5, with a weak D call TRBD1 (5 bases). CDR3 length equals 15 residues. The germline V and J ends were trimmed by 1 base and 5 bases, with 13 bases remaining between them. The germline CDR1 and CDR2 sequences are SGHDT and YYEEEE. The CDR3 protein is CASSLFQGVDQPQHF. The CDR3 DNA sequence: TGTGCCAGCAGCTTGTTTCAGGGAGTTGATCAGCCCCAGCATTTT.

The J gene is TRBJ1-2, the V gene TRBV19, with D maybe TRBD1 (5 bases). Germline-derived CDR1 and CDR2 are LNHDA and SQIVND (reference sequence). CDR3 length: 13 amino acids. V was pared by 11 bases and J by 7 bases, with 20 bases between. The CDR3 DNA reads as TGTGCCGCGACACGGGGGATGGTCGGTGGCTACACCTTC. Translating it yields CAATRGMVGGYTF.

The gene calls are TRBV15 and TRBJ2-3; no definite D call. CDR1 LNHNV and CDR2 YYDKDF come from the germline V gene (reference sequence). The CDR3 totals 15 residues. V gave up 1 base and J gave up 1 base, with 9 bases separating them. The CDR3 sequence: CATSRGSRGTDTQYF. DNA for the CDR3: TGTGCCACCAGCAGAGGTTCTCGTGGCACAGATACGCAGTATTTT.

The J gene is TRBJ1-2, the V gene TRBV11-2; D remains unclear. The CDR3 covers 15 residues. V was pared by 4 bases and J by 8 bases, with 20 bases between. Germline-derived CDR1 and CDR2 are SGHAT and FQNNGV. CDR3 sequence: CASSSYPRAVQGYTF. The CDR3 region has the DNA TGTGCCAGCAGCTCCTACCCCCGGGCCGTTCAAGGCTACACCTTC.

The chain carries TRBV6-5 and TRBJ2-7, with 9 positions matching TRBD1. The CDR3 sequence is 14 residues long. V gave up 6 bases and J gave up 4 bases; unmatched junction bases: 7. Germline V CDR1 and CDR2: MNHEY, SVGAGI. CDR3 coding DNA: TGTGCCAGCAGCCAACAGGGGGCTCCGTACGAGCAGTACTTC. Protein product: CASSQQGAPYEQYF.

The V gene is TRBV7-6, the J gene TRBJ1-3, with 7 bases matching TRBD1. Germline CDR1 and CDR2: SGHVS and FNYEAQ. The CDR3 is 15 amino acids. V dropped 5 bases and J dropped 1; count of bases not matched to a gene: 5. CDR3: CASSHPRGSGNTIYF. The CDR3 DNA reads as TGTGCCAGCAGCCACCCCAGGGGGTCTGGAAACACCATATATTTT.

This rearrangement joins TRBV29-1 to TRBJ2-1, with TRBD1 matching 7 bases. The CDR3 extends over 14 amino acids. V gave up 4 bases and J gave up 9 bases; unmatched junction bases: 12. CDR1 is SQVTM and CDR2 is ANQGSEA in the germline V gene. The CDR3 bases are TGCAGCGTTGTACAGGGCGGTTGGACAGGTGAGCAGTTCTTC. Its protein is CSVVQGGWTGEQFF.

The rearrangement links TRBV6-4 to TRBJ2-5; the match to TRBD2 covers 10 bases. The V gene's germline CDR1 is MRHNA and CDR2 SNTAGT. The CDR3 has 15 residues. Trimming removed 6 bases from V and 5 bases from J; junction bases left unmatched: 9. The CDR3 here is CASSPGTSDVETQYF. The DNA for the CDR3 is TGTGCCAGCAGCCCCGGGACTAGCGATGTGGAGACCCAGTACTTC.

The gene calls are TRBV10-3 and TRBJ1-1, with a weak D call TRBD1 (6 bases). Looked up from germline, CDR1 is ENHRY and CDR2 is SYGVKD. The V and J ends lost 10 bases and 4 bases respectively, with 16 bases between them. This CDR3 comprises 13 residues. The CDR3 nucleotides read TGTGCCAGCCAGACAGGTATGGGCACTGAAGCTTTCTTT. This gives the protein CASQTGMGTEAFF.

The CDR3 region is CASSQDRGTSSYNSPLHF. The CDR3 nucleotides are TGCGCCAGCAGCCAAGATCGGGGGACAAGCTCCTATAATTCACCCCTCCACTTT. V is TRBV4-1 and J is TRBJ1-6, with D possibly matching TRBD1 (6 bases). CDR1 and CDR2 (germline): MGHRA, YSYEKL. Trimming left V 0 bases short and J 0 bases short, with 12 bases between. The CDR3 is 18 residues long.

J is TRBJ1-2 and V is TRBV5-4, with D perhaps TRBD1 (5 bases). CDR1 is SGHNT, CDR2 YYREEE, per germline (reference sequence). The CDR3 covers 15 residues. Trimming took off 4 bases at V and 4 bases at J, with 17 bases between the two ends. CDR3 nucleotide sequence: TGTGCCAGCAGCCTCGGAGGGGAGATCTCCTATGGCTACACCTTC. It specifies CASSLGGEISYGYTF.

This clone has just one count. The rearrangement links TRBV2 to TRBJ1-2; tentatively, D is TRBD1 (6 bases). CDR1 and CDR2 (germline): SNHLY, FYNNEI. This CDR3 has 15 amino acids. Trimming stripped 7 bases from V and 4 bases from J, with 19 bases between. For the CDR3, the DNA is TGTGCCAGCACCACCTCCGAGGGGGTCGGCTATGGCTACACCTTC. Amino acids: CASTTSEGVGYGYTF.

This chain uses TRBV30 with TRBJ1-6; weak D call: TRBD1 (6 bases). V lost 0 bases, J lost 7 bases, and 13 bases lay in between. The germline gives CDR1 GTSNPN, CDR2 SVGIG (reference sequence). The CDR3 spans 15 residues. This CDR3 reads CAWSVGGARNSPLHF. DNA of the CDR3: TGTGCCTGGAGTGTGGGGGGGGCGCGAAATTCACCCCTCCACTTT.